This is a list of T cell receptor beta chains from one sample in a study of CD8 T cells in Susac syndrome. MiXCR, run by TCRdb on the immunoSEQ multiplex PCR reads, gives a single entry per CDR3 protein. Here the sample spans 120,000 to 150,000 distinct CDR3 sequences, 85% to 95% being singletons. The sequenced sample was CD4+ T cells from PBMCs. These receptors originate from a human donor with multiple sclerosis. Each CDR3 is given with its conserved first and last residue. The order of the fields is CDR3 DNA, CDR3 protein, V gene, clone size, J gene, D gene. D genes are given only for firm matches. The size of a clone is reported for some rows only, either as once, few or many, or as a class for expanded clones.

DNA: TGCGCCAGCAGCCAAGAAAGGACCACTGAAGCTTTCTTT; CDR3: CASSQERTTEAFF; V: TRBV4-1; size: NA; J: TRBJ1-1; D: NA
DNA: TGTGCCACCAGCAGAGGACATCAGCAAGAGACCCAGTACTTC; CDR3: CATSRGHQQETQYF; V: TRBV15; size: NA; J: TRBJ2-5; D: NA
DNA: TGTGCCACCAGTGATTCCGGCCCCAACAGCAACATTCAGTACTTC; CDR3: CATSDSGPNSNIQYF; V: TRBV24-1; size: NA; J: TRBJ2-4; D: NA
DNA: TGTGCCACGAGGGGAGCGGGGGGGGCAGGCGAGCAGTTCTTC; CDR3: CATRGAGGAGEQFF; V: TRBV24-1; size: NA; J: TRBJ2-1; D: TRBD2
DNA: TGCAGCGTTGAAGATGGCGGGGGTTCCTACAATGAGCAGTTCTTC; CDR3: CSVEDGGGSYNEQFF; V: TRBV29-1; size: NA; J: TRBJ2-1; D: TRBD2
DNA: TGTGCCAGCAGTACGCGGGCAACTGAAGCTTTCTTT; CDR3: CASSTRATEAFF; V: TRBV27; size: NA; J: TRBJ1-1; D: NA
DNA: TGTGCCAGCAGTTACCAGGTGGGGTCCCACTATGGCTACACCTTC; CDR3: CASSYQVGSHYGYTF; V: TRBV6-2/TRBV6-3; size: NA; J: TRBJ1-2; D: NA
DNA: TGCAGTGCTAGAGTCGGCGATGATCAGCCCCAGCATTTT; CDR3: CSARVGDDQPQHF; V: TRBV20-1; size: NA; J: TRBJ1-5; D: NA
DNA: TGTGCCAGCAGCTTAGGGACTAGTAGGGGGGAGACCCAGTACTTC; CDR3: CASSLGTSRGETQYF; V: TRBV7-2; size: NA; J: TRBJ2-5; D: NA
DNA: TGCAGTGCTAGCCGGGGCAGTCCATCCTATGGCTACACCTTC; CDR3: CSASRGSPSYGYTF; V: TRBV20-1; size: NA; J: TRBJ1-2; D: NA
DNA: TGTGCCAGCAGCTCTACCCTGGACAGACCGAATGAAAAACTGTTTTTT; CDR3: CASSSTLDRPNEKLFF; V: TRBV11-3; size: NA; J: TRBJ1-4; D: NA
DNA: TGTGCCAGCAGTGAACCTCATGGGGGCAATGAGCAGTTCTTC; CDR3: CASSEPHGGNEQFF; V: TRBV25-1; size: NA; J: TRBJ2-1; D: NA
DNA: TGTGCCACCAGTGGAAGGGGTGGTGAGACCCAGTACTTC; CDR3: CATSGRGGETQYF; V: TRBV24-1; size: NA; J: TRBJ2-5; D: NA
DNA: TGTGCCAGCAGCCCGACCGGGACAGGGAATTCTGAAGCTTTCTTT; CDR3: CASSPTGTGNSEAFF; V: TRBV7-3; size: few; J: TRBJ1-1; D: TRBD1
DNA: TGTGCCAGCAGCACCGGTGGGCGGAGCTCCTACGAGCAGTACTTC; CDR3: CASSTGGRSSYEQYF; V: TRBV9; size: NA; J: TRBJ2-7; D: NA
DNA: TGCAGTGCTTTACCGGGACGGAGGAACACTGAAGCTTTCTTT; CDR3: CSALPGRRNTEAFF; V: TRBV20-1; size: NA; J: TRBJ1-1; D: NA
DNA: TGTGCCAGCAGCTTTAGGGACATTAATTCACCCCTCCACTTT; CDR3: CASSFRDINSPLHF; V: TRBV7-9; size: NA; J: TRBJ1-6; D: NA
DNA: TGTGCCAGCAGTCCCCGACGGTCCGAGGGAAGCAATCAGCCCCAGCATTTT; CDR3: CASSPRRSEGSNQPQHF; V: TRBV12-3/TRBV12-4; size: NA; J: TRBJ1-5; D: NA
DNA: TGTGCCAGCAGTTTAACAATCAGCACAGATACGCAGTATTTT; CDR3: CASSLTISTDTQYF; V: TRBV27; size: NA; J: TRBJ2-3; D: NA
DNA: TGTGCCAGCAGTTTATTCTCGATCCCTCGTGAGCAGTACTTC; CDR3: CASSLFSIPREQYF; V: TRBV27; size: NA; J: TRBJ2-7; D: NA
DNA: TGCAGTGCTAGGAGGACAGGGGCTCTCTACGAGCAGTACTTC; CDR3: CSARRTGALYEQYF; V: TRBV20-1; size: NA; J: TRBJ2-7; D: TRBD1
DNA: TGCAGCGTTGCTCAAGGATTGGACACTGAAGCTTTCTTT; CDR3: CSVAQGLDTEAFF; V: TRBV29-1; size: NA; J: TRBJ1-1; D: NA
DNA: TGTGCCAGCAGCGTAGCCCCGGACAGCCTCAATCAGCCCCAGCATTTT; CDR3: CASSVAPDSLNQPQHF; V: TRBV9; size: NA; J: TRBJ1-5; D: NA
DNA: TGCAGACCCGGCCAAGAATACGAGCAGTACTTC; CDR3: CRPGQEYEQYF; V: TRBV20-1; size: NA; J: TRBJ2-7; D: NA
DNA: TGTGCCAGCAGCCAAGGGGGCAGCGGGAGGTTGGATACGCAGTATTTT; CDR3: CASSQGGSGRLDTQYF; V: TRBV3-1; size: NA; J: TRBJ2-3; D: TRBD2
DNA: TGTGCCAGCAGCCCATTCACCGGGACAGCGGGAGAGCAGTACTTC; CDR3: CASSPFTGTAGEQYF; V: TRBV5-4; size: NA; J: TRBJ2-7; D: NA
DNA: TGTGCCAGCAACAGGGGCACCGGGGAGCTGTTTTTT; CDR3: CASNRGTGELFF; V: TRBV25-1; size: NA; J: TRBJ2-2; D: TRBD1
DNA: TGTGCCACCAGTGATCCAGACGGCTCTGGGGCCAACGTCCTGACTTTC; CDR3: CATSDPDGSGANVLTF; V: TRBV24-1; size: NA; J: TRBJ2-6; D: NA
DNA: TGCAGTGCTAGACCAAACGGACAGGGGACCTACGAGCAGTACTTC; CDR3: CSARPNGQGTYEQYF; V: TRBV20-1; size: NA; J: TRBJ2-7; D: TRBD1
DNA: TGTGCCACCAGCAGAGGTGGGGGGGATCAGCCCCAGCATTTT; CDR3: CATSRGGGDQPQHF; V: TRBV15; size: NA; J: TRBJ1-5; D: NA
DNA: TGCGCCAGCAGTCCACGGACAGGACGGGGCACTGAAGCTTTCTTT; CDR3: CASSPRTGRGTEAFF; V: TRBV23-1; size: NA; J: TRBJ1-1; D: TRBD1
DNA: TGTGCCAGCAGCCCCTCGACAGGGGGCGGGTTGGGTGGCTACACCTTC; CDR3: CASSPSTGGGLGGYTF; V: TRBV9; size: NA; J: TRBJ1-2; D: TRBD1
DNA: TGTGCCAGCAGTTTCGGGGACAGGGACACCGGGGAGCTGTTTTTT; CDR3: CASSFGDRDTGELFF; V: TRBV12-3/TRBV12-4; size: NA; J: TRBJ2-2; D: TRBD1
DNA: TGTGCCAGCAGCCGACGGACAGGGTTGAAGACCCAGTACTTC; CDR3: CASSRRTGLKTQYF; V: TRBV3-1; size: NA; J: TRBJ2-5; D: TRBD1
DNA: TGCAGTGCTAGGCTAGCGGGACCAGATACGCAGTATTTT; CDR3: CSARLAGPDTQYF; V: TRBV20-1; size: NA; J: TRBJ2-3; D: TRBD2
DNA: TGCAGTGCTAGGGTTTTCGGGCTCTCCCAAGAGACCCAGTACTTC; CDR3: CSARVFGLSQETQYF; V: TRBV20-1; size: NA; J: TRBJ2-5; D: NA
DNA: TGCAGTGCGGGAAGGACGGGGCATAACTATGGCTACACCTTC; CDR3: CSAGRTGHNYGYTF; V: TRBV20-1; size: NA; J: TRBJ1-2; D: NA
DNA: TGCAGTGCTAGAGCCCGGGACAGGGGGCGTCCAACAGATACGCAGTATTTT; CDR3: CSARARDRGRPTDTQYF; V: TRBV20-1; size: NA; J: TRBJ2-3; D: TRBD1
DNA: TGTGCCAGCAGCCAAGGTGGGACAGGCCAAGAGACCCAGTACTTC; CDR3: CASSQGGTGQETQYF; V: TRBV4-2; size: NA; J: TRBJ2-5; D: TRBD1
DNA: TGTGCCAGCAGCCGCCCCGGGCCCAATCAGCCCCAGCATTTT; CDR3: CASSRPGPNQPQHF; V: TRBV13; size: NA; J: TRBJ1-5; D: NA
DNA: TGTGCCAGCAGTTTAATGGATGTAGGCTACACCTTC; CDR3: CASSLMDVGYTF; V: TRBV28; size: once; J: TRBJ1-2; D: NA
DNA: TGTGCCAGTAGTGATACCGGGCGAGGAGCGGAGACCCAGTACTTC; CDR3: CASSDTGRGAETQYF; V: TRBV19; size: NA; J: TRBJ2-5; D: NA
DNA: TGTGCCAGCAGCCAAGAAAGAAGGGGAAAGGGCGAGCAGTACTTC; CDR3: CASSQERRGKGEQYF; V: TRBV3-1; size: NA; J: TRBJ2-7; D: NA
DNA: TGTGCCAGCAGATCCCAGGGGGGGGCTTTCTTT; CDR3: CASRSQGGAFF; V: TRBV7-9; size: NA; J: TRBJ1-1; D: TRBD1
DNA: TGTGCCAGCAGTAGACACAGCGGGAGGGCCGGCGAGCAGTACTTC; CDR3: CASSRHSGRAGEQYF; V: TRBV12-3/TRBV12-4; size: NA; J: TRBJ2-7; D: TRBD2